The entry below describes one T cell receptor (beta chain). Its target is not known. Germline V gives CDR1 MNHEY, CDR2 SVGAGI. Trimming cost V 5 bases and J 9 bases; bases outside gene matches: 9. This CDR3 is 15 amino acids long. The data belong to a study of OX40 agonist ivuxolimab in advanced cancers. About the research overall: From roughly 20 to 90 years was the age range, with a mean of around 54 years, and 65% to 90% were male. About 44% of patients had received prior checkpoint inhibitor therapy. Overall study findings and caveats: At doses 0.1 to 3.0 mg/kg, CD4+ and CD8+ clones expanded.

Libraries were prepared by immunoSEQ multiplex PCR; TCRdb keeps only in-frame clonotypes and omits some of them. The table includes roughly 83,000 clones, 75% to 95% detected once. The chain uses TRBV6-5 and TRBJ2-1; 11 bases line up with TRBD2. This clonotype was sampled from an adult with an advanced solid tumor such as melanoma, head and neck, liver or kidney cancer. Sequencing was performed on CD4+ or CD8+ T cells sorted from blood, taken in a trial of the OX40 agonist ivuxolimab. This CDR3 is CASSQSFGTSGEQFF. Written as DNA, the CDR3 is TGTGCCAGCAGTCAATCATTCGGGACTAGCGGTGAGCAGTTCTTC.